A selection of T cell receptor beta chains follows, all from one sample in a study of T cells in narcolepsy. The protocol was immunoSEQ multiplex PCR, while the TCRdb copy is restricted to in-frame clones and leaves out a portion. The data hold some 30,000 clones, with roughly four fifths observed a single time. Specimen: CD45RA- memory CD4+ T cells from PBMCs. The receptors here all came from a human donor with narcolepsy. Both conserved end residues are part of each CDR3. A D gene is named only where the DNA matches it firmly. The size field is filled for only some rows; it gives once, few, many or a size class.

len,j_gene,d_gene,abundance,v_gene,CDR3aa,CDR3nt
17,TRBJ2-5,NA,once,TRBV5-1,CASSRALPGGTQETQYF,TGCGCCAGCTCCAGGGCCTTGCCGGGGGGCACACAAGAGACCCAGTACTTC
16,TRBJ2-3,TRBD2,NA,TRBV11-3,CASSAGLAGGGDTQYF,TGTGCCAGCAGCGCTGGACTAGCGGGAGGGGGGGATACGCAGTATTTT
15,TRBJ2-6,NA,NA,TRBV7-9,CASSFVRAGANVLTF,TGTGCCAGCAGCTTTGTTAGGGCTGGGGCCAACGTCCTGACTTTC
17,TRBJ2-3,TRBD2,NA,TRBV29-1,CSVPGLAGGPGTDTQYF,TGCAGCGTCCCCGGACTAGCGGGAGGGCCTGGCACAGATACGCAGTATTTT
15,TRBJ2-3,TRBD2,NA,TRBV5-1,CASSLDGGRPDTQYF,TGCGCCAGCAGCTTGGACGGCGGGAGGCCAGATACGCAGTATTTT
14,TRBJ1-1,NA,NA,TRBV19,CASTSPGKNTEAFF,TGTGCCAGTACGTCCCCCGGGAAGAACACTGAAGCTTTCTTT
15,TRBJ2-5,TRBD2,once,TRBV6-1,CASSLAGGVAETQYF,TGTGCCAGCAGTTTAGCGGGAGGGGTCGCCGAGACCCAGTACTTC
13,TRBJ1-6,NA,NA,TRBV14,CASSQDTRSPLHF,TGTGCCAGCAGCCAAGACACCCGTTCACCCCTCCACTTT
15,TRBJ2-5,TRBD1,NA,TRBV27,CASSMGTGVGQTQYF,TGTGCCAGCAGTATGGGGACAGGGGTTGGGCAGACCCAGTACTTC
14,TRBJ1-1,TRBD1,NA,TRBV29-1,CSAKRQGMNTEAFF,TGCAGCGCCAAAAGACAGGGGATGAACACTGAAGCTTTCTTT
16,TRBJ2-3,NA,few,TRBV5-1,CASSLDGGQGVNTQYF,TGCGCCAGCAGCTTGGATGGTGGCCAGGGCGTCAATACGCAGTATTTT
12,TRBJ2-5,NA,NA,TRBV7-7,CASSKIQETQYF,TGTGCTAGCAGCAAAATCCAAGAGACCCAGTACTTC
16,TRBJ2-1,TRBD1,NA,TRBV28,CASSLFATGAYNEQFF,TGTGCCAGCAGTTTGTTCGCGACAGGGGCGTACAATGAGCAGTTCTTC
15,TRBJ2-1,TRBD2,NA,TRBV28,CASSLPGLVYNEQFF,TGTGCCAGCAGCCTACCGGGACTAGTTTACAATGAGCAGTTCTTC
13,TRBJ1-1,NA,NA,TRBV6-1,CASSSTGNTEAFF,TGTGCCAGCAGTTCTACAGGGAACACTGAAGCTTTCTTT
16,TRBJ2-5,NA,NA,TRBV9,CASSPLGGQLKETQYF,TGTGCCAGCAGCCCATTGGGGGGGCAGCTAAAAGAGACCCAGTACTTC
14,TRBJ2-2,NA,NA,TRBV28,CASSENTGAGELFF,TGTGCCAGCAGTGAGAATACGGGGGCCGGGGAGCTGTTTTTT
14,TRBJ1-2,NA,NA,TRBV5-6,CASSRWGVNYGYTF,TGTGCCAGCAGTCGCTGGGGGGTTAACTATGGCTACACCTTC
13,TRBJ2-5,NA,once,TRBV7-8,CASSPQLKETQYF,TGTGCCAGCAGCCCCCAACTGAAAGAGACCCAGTACTTC
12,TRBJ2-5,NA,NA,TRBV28,CASSLRRETQYF,TGTGCCAGCAGTTTGCGTCGAGAGACCCAGTACTTC
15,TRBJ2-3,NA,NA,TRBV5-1,CASSLPSQYTDTQYF,TGCGCCAGCAGCTTGCCAAGCCAGTACACAGATACGCAGTATTTT
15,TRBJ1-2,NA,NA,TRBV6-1,CASSESGPTHNSYTF,TGTGCCAGCAGTGAAAGCGGGCCGACACACAATAGCTACACCTTC
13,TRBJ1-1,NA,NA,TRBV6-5,CASTGGVPRQAFF,TGTGCCAGCACGGGGGGTGTCCCTCGGCAGGCTTTCTTT
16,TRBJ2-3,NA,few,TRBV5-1,CASSLSTGVPLDTQYF,TGCGCCAGCAGCTTGTCTACGGGAGTGCCGTTAGATACGCAGTATTTT
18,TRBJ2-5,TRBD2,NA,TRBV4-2,CASSQDFGTSGNQETQYF,TGTGCCAGCAGCCAAGATTTTGGGACTAGCGGTAACCAAGAGACCCAGTACTTC
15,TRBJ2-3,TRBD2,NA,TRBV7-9,CASSPGLADTDTQYF,TGTGCCAGCAGCCCGGGACTAGCGGACACAGATACGCAGTATTTT
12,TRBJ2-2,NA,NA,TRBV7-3,CASSQFSGELFF,TGTGCCAGCAGCCAATTTTCCGGGGAGCTGTTTTTT
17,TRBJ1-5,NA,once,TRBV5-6,CASSGGQGENSNQPQHF,TGTGCCAGCAGCGGCGGACAAGGGGAAAATAGCAATCAGCCCCAGCATTTT
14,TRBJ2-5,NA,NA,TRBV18,CASSPPLPSETQYF,TGTGCCAGCTCACCACCCCTTCCCTCAGAGACCCAGTACTTC
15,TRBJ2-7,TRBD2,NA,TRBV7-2,CASSLGSSGRYEQYF,TGTGCCAGCAGCTTAGGTTCTAGCGGGAGGTACGAGCAGTACTTC
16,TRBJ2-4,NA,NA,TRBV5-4,CASSFGDSLAKNIQYF,TGTGCCAGCAGCTTTGGCGACTCACTAGCCAAAAACATTCAGTACTTC
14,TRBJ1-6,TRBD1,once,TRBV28,CATPGQGQNSPLHF,TGTGCCACCCCGGGACAGGGTCAAAATTCACCCCTCCACTTT
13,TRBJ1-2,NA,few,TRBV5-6,CASFRQGSHGYTF,TGTGCCAGCTTTAGGCAGGGGTCTCATGGCTACACCTTC
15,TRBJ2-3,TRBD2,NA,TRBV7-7,CASSLRGGGTDTQYF,TGTGCCAGCAGCTTACGCGGGGGGGGCACAGATACGCAGTATTTT
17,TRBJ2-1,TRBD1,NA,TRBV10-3,CAISESGTGGSYNEQFF,TGTGCCATCAGTGAGTCGGGAACAGGGGGTTCCTACAATGAGCAGTTCTTC
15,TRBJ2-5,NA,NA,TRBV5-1,CASSLGAPVLGTQYF,TGCGCCAGCAGCTTGGGGGCGCCCGTTCTGGGGACCCAGTACTTC
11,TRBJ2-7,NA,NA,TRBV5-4,CASSLGYEQYF,TGTGCCAGCAGCCTGGGCTACGAGCAGTACTTC
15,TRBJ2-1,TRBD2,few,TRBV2,CASSRLAGGPYEQFF,TGTGCCAGCAGCAGACTAGCGGGAGGGCCCTATGAGCAGTTCTTC
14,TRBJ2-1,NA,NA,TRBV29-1,CSAEGYFSYNEQFF,TGCAGTGCGGAGGGCTACTTCTCCTACAATGAGCAGTTCTTC
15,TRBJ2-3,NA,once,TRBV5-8,CASRLRDGFTDTQYF,TGTGCCAGCAGACTACGGGACGGGTTCACAGATACGCAGTATTTT
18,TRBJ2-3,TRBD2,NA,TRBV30,CAWSEGLAGLSATDTQYF,TGTGCCTGGAGCGAGGGACTAGCGGGCCTATCGGCCACAGATACGCAGTATTTT
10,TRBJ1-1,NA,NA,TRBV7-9,CASSTYEAFF,TGTGCCAGCAGCACATATGAAGCTTTCTTT